A single sample gave rise to the 29 T cell receptor beta chains below, sequenced in a study of blood T cell repertoires in COVID-19 (dated by TCRdb to 2018 to 2021). Library method: the immunoSEQ multiplex PCR assay. In its TCRdb copy, this immuneACCESS table keeps in-frame sequences only and misses some clones. Where compared with another copy, unresolved V genes explain less than half of these, and the others have no known cause. The sample table shows 150,000 to 200,000 clones, and over 80% are seen once. Clones ranked in the top ten supply roughly a tenth of the sample. The specimen was peripheral blood. The origin of the receptors is a woman over 75 with active or convalescent COVID-19.

This chain uses TRBV7-9 with TRBJ1-3; D unresolved. CDR3 length: 12 residues. The germline V and J ends were trimmed by 5 bases and 8 bases, with 10 bases remaining between them. Per the germline V gene, CDR1 is SEHNR and CDR2 is FQNEAQ (reference sequence). In DNA form, the CDR3 reads TGTGCCAGCAGCCTGGGCCTTGACACCATATATTTT. The encoded protein is CASSLGLDTIYF.

This sequence joins TRBV7-2 and TRBJ2-3; 8 nucleotides match TRBD1. Germline V gives CDR1 SGHTA, CDR2 FQGNSA. The V gene end was trimmed by 2 bases and the J gene end by 0 bases; junction bases not matched to a gene: 4. The CDR3 totals 16 residues. The CDR3 nucleotides read TGTGCCAGCAGCTTATCGGGACAGGTGAGCACAGATACGCAGTATTTT. This gives the protein CASSLSGQVSTDTQYF.

The chain couples TRBV6-5 to TRBJ1-2; D is unclear. V was clipped by 2 bases and J by 3 bases, with 16 bases between them. CDR1 is MNHEY and CDR2 is SVGAGI in the germline V gene. This CDR3 contains 16 residues. CDR3 loop: CASSYRNTVNYYGYTF. The CDR3 coding sequence is TGTGCCAGCAGTTACCGGAACACAGTAAACTACTATGGCTACACCTTC.

The chain combines TRBV7-2 with TRBJ1-2; tentatively, D is TRBD1 (6 bases). Germline CDR1 reads SGHTA; CDR2 reads FQGNSA. The CDR3 is 15 residues long. Trimming shortened V by 3 bases and J by 6 bases, and 17 bases separated the two germline ends. The CDR3 region has the DNA TGTGCCAGCAGCTTCGGTGGGGGCAGGGTAAATGGCTACACCTTC. Protein product: CASSFGGGRVNGYTF.

The chain couples TRBV15 to TRBJ2-5; 7 bases are shared with TRBD2. Germline-derived CDR1 and CDR2 are LNHNV and YYDKDF (reference sequence). The CDR3 has 15 residues. V shed 3 bases and J 3 bases; nucleotides not matched to a gene: 7. The CDR3 reads CATSSGGLWEETQYF. The CDR3 coding sequence is TGTGCCACCAGCAGCGGGGGGTTGTGGGAAGAGACCCAGTACTTC.

V is TRBV30 and J is TRBJ2-1; no firm D call. CDR3 length equals 11 residues. Per germline, CDR1 GTSNPN and CDR2 SVGIG (reference sequence). V shed 3 bases and J shed 8 bases, with 8 bases lying between them. CDR3 sequence: CAWRIRYEQFF. CDR3 nucleotide sequence: TGTGCCTGGAGGATCAGGTATGAGCAGTTCTTC.

The rearrangement uses TRBV9 and TRBJ1-1; 7 bases fit TRBD1. CDR3 size: 14 residues. CDR1 SGDLS and CDR2 YYNGEE come from the germline V gene. Unmatched junction bases numbered 4, after V lost 1 base and J lost 4 bases. The CDR3 spells CASSVLSGGTEAFF. CDR3 DNA sequence: TGTGCCAGCAGCGTATTATCAGGGGGCACTGAAGCTTTCTTT.

Only a few counts were recorded for this clone. Other DNA sequences in the same sample also yield this CDR3. The J gene is TRBJ1-1, the V gene TRBV18; 8 bases align to TRBD1. The V and J ends lost 6 bases and 5 bases, in that order; junction bases with no gene match: 8. The CDR3 runs to 14 residues. The germline CDR1 and CDR2 sequences are KGHSH and LQKENI. Here the CDR3 DNA reads TGTGCCAGCTCCCCCGGACAGGGCCGAACTGAAGCTTTCTTT. As protein: CASSPGQGRTEAFF.

The CDR3 here is CASSQQGATDTQYF. Written as DNA, the CDR3 is TGTGCCAGCAGCCAACAGGGGGCAACAGATACGCAGTATTTT. The chain recombines TRBV7-2 with TRBJ2-3; 9 bases line up with TRBD1. V lost 5 bases to trimming and J lost 3 bases; unmatched junction nucleotides: 3. CDR1 SGHTA and CDR2 FQGNSA come from the germline V gene. The CDR3 is 14 amino acids.

The rearrangement uses TRBV19 and TRBJ2-7; tentatively, D is TRBD2 (5 bases). This CDR3 spans 13 amino acids. V gave up 3 bases and J gave up 5 bases, with 11 bases separating them. CDR1 LNHDA and CDR2 SQIVND come from the germline V gene (reference sequence). The CDR3 spells CASSIKTGNEQYF. The CDR3 DNA follows: TGTGCCAGTAGTATTAAGACGGGGAACGAGCAGTACTTC.

This rearrangement joins TRBV4-3 to TRBJ1-3; possibly TRBD1 for D (6 bases). CDR1 is LGHNA, CDR2 YSLEER, per germline. V lost 1 base to trimming and J lost 2 bases, with 9 bases between them. The CDR3 is made up of 15 amino acids. The CDR3 DNA follows: TGCGCCAGCAGCCAAGCCTACAGGGCTGGAAACACCATATATTTT. It codes for CASSQAYRAGNTIYF.

This chain uses TRBV5-6 with TRBJ2-7; TRBD1 is a possible D gene (6 bases). Germline CDR1 SGHDT, CDR2 YYEEEE. This CDR3 has 14 residues. The V end was cut by 5 bases, the J end by 1 base, with 13 bases between. CDR3 nucleotide sequence: TGTGCCAGCAGTGGGGGCCTGTTTTCCTACGAGCAGTACTTC. Amino acids: CASSGGLFSYEQYF.

The V call is TRBV6-2 or TRBV6-3, the J call TRBJ1-5; D remains ambiguous. With 6 bases removed from V and 0 bases from J, the gap between germline ends came to 9 bases. Germline CDR1 MNHEY, CDR2 SVGEGT. This CDR3 has 14 amino acids. The CDR3 reads CASSPAPSNQPQHF. The CDR3 coding sequence is TGTGCCAGCAGCCCGGCCCCTAGCAATCAGCCCCAGCATTTT.

The chain carries TRBV5-8 and TRBJ1-3; 7 positions agree with TRBD1. The CDR3 runs to 15 residues. The trim removed 5 bases at V and 1 base at J, leaving 6 bases unmatched. The germline gives CDR1 SGHTS, CDR2 YDEGEE. The CDR3, as DNA: TGTGCCAGCAGTTACACAGGGGTTTCTGGAAACACCATATATTTT. Amino acid sequence: CASSYTGVSGNTIYF.

The rearrangement joins TRBV12-5 to TRBJ1-1; maybe TRBD1 (6 bases). Trimming pared 0 bases from V and 4 bases from J, leaving 12 bases between. The CDR3 has 15 amino acids. The germline CDR1 and CDR2 sequences are LGHNT and FRNRAP. The CDR3 bases are TGTGCTAGTGGTTTGGTCCAGGGGATGAGCACTGAAGCTTTCTTT. It encodes CASGLVQGMSTEAFF.

The chain recombines TRBV5-6 with TRBJ1-2; unclear D gene. The V and J ends lost 4 bases and 6 bases respectively, with 7 bases between them. This CDR3 has 11 residues. Germline CDR1 reads SGHDT; CDR2 reads YYEEEE. The CDR3 DNA sequence: TGTGCCAGCAGCCTTCTTGATGGCTACACCTTC. Its translation is CASSLLDGYTF. Variable domain in full (rest from reference TRBV5-6 and TRBJ1-2): DAGVTQSPTHLIKTRGQQVTLRCSPKSGHDTVSWYQQALGQGPQFIFQYYEEEERQRGNFPDRFSGHQFPNYSSELNVNALLLGDSALYLCASSLLDGYTFGSGTRLTVV.

The chain has TRBV6-6 and TRBJ2-7, with TRBD1 identical over 8 bases. Germline CDR1 is MNHNY and CDR2 is SVGAGI (reference sequence). The CDR3 is 15 residues long. With 5 bases clipped from V and 1 base from J, the junction kept 7 bases outside the gene matches. The CDR3 spells CASSPPGQESYEQYF. The CDR3 DNA follows: TGTGCCAGCAGTCCACCGGGACAGGAATCCTACGAGCAGTACTTC.

This clone was recorded once. V and J are TRBV11-3 and TRBJ1-3, with D possibly matching TRBD1 (6 bases). The V end lost 8 bases, the J end lost 4 bases, and 12 bases lay between the germline ends. Germline V gene data show CDR1 as SGHNT and CDR2 as YENEEA. The length of the CDR3 is 13 residues. CDR3 loop: CASGGLGGNTIYF. The CDR3 coding sequence is TGTGCCAGCGGGGGCCTTGGCGGAAACACCATATATTTT.

The rearrangement links TRBV6-2 or TRBV6-3 to TRBJ2-7, with 10 bases lining up with TRBD2. The CDR3 covers 14 residues. With 1 base clipped from V and 3 bases from J, the junction kept 0 bases outside the gene matches. Germline V gene sequence: CDR1 MNHEY, CDR2 SVGEGT. The CDR3 nucleotides read TGTGCCAGCAGTTACTGGACTAGCGGCTACGAGCAGTACTTC. Its translation: CASSYWTSGYEQYF.

Only a few counts were recorded for this clone. The chain uses TRBV24-1 and TRBJ1-6; 8 nucleotides match TRBD1. The germline V gene encodes CDR1 KGHDR and CDR2 SFDVKD. The CDR3 runs to 18 residues. V trimming: 9 bases; J trimming: 7 bases; junction bases outside the gene matches: 19. CDR3 DNA sequence: TGTGCCACCCCCCTCTCCGGACAGGGAAGTTTAGTGAATTCACCCCTCCACTTT. The encoded protein is CATPLSGQGSLVNSPLHF.

The V gene is TRBV11-2, the J gene TRBJ1-1, with TRBD1 as a possible D gene (5 bases). Germline V gene lookup returns CDR1 SGHAT and CDR2 FQNNGV. The V gene lost 1 base and the J gene lost 0 bases, with 9 bases spanning the gap. The length of the CDR3 is 15 residues. The DNA of the CDR3 is TGTGCCAGCAGCTTAGTCCCAGGGATGAACACTGAAGCTTTCTTT. Residues: CASSLVPGMNTEAFF.

J is TRBJ2-5 and V is TRBV14; TRBD2 is a possible D gene (7 bases). CDR3 length: 17 amino acids. V was shortened by 0 bases and J by 5 bases, with 19 bases between the two germline ends. Germline values: CDR1 SGHDN, CDR2 FVKESK. In DNA form, the CDR3 reads TGTGCCAGCAGCCAAGATGTGGCGGGGGTAAGGGGGGAGACCCAGTACTTC. Amino acids: CASSQDVAGVRGETQYF.

The chain uses TRBV5-1 and TRBJ2-5; a weak D match, TRBD1 (5 bases). CDR3 length equals 15 residues. V was trimmed by 4 bases and J by 5 bases, leaving 18 bases between them. The germline V gene has CDR1 SGHRS and CDR2 YFSETQ. The CDR3 protein is CASSAESGLGETQYF. DNA for the CDR3: TGCGCCAGCAGCGCGGAGTCAGGGCTGGGGGAGACCCAGTACTTC.

In its sample, this clone was seen a few times. The V and J genes are TRBV4-3 and TRBJ2-3; D may be TRBD1 (8 bases). Germline V lookup: CDR1 LGHNA, CDR2 YSLEER. V dropped 3 bases and J dropped 5 bases, with 30 bases sitting between them. The CDR3 is 20 amino acids. CDR3 sequence reads: CASSHEPGTGPWGGEDTQYF. The CDR3 DNA reads TGCGCCAGCAGCCATGAACCGGGGACAGGCCCGTGGGGGGGTGAAGATACGCAGTATTTT.

A note on this clone: The same CDR3 is also encoded by other DNA sequences in this sample. The chain is built from TRBV3-1 (or the pseudogene TRBV3-2) and TRBJ1-2, with unresolved D. Germline CDR1 reads LGHDT; CDR2 reads YNNKEL (reference sequence). The CDR3 has 13 residues. The V gene lost 1 base and the J gene lost 4 bases, with 7 bases spanning the gap. The CDR3 nucleotides read TGTGCCAGCAGCCAAGGAGGGAGCTATGGCTACACCTTC. Protein sequence: CASSQGGSYGYTF.

This chain links TRBV4-3 with TRBJ1-1, with 7 bases lining up with TRBD1. The CDR3 runs to 13 residues. In germline, CDR1 is LGHNA, CDR2 YSLEER. Trimming cost V 1 base and J 8 bases; bases outside gene matches: 4. Here the CDR3 DNA reads TGCGCCAGCAGCCAAGTTTGGGACAGCGAAGCTTTCTTT. This codes for CASSQVWDSEAFF.

The rearrangement links TRBV10-1 to TRBJ1-5; D is unresolved. V dropped 5 bases and J dropped 5 bases, with 10 bases sitting between them. Germline lookup yields CDR1 WNHNN and CDR2 SYGVQD (reference sequence). CDR3 length: 13 amino acids. The CDR3 DNA reads as TGCGCCAGCAGTCAGGTCCGCGATCAGCCCCAGCATTTT. It yields the protein CASSQVRDQPQHF.

The rearrangement joins TRBV28 to TRBJ2-7, with a tentative D call TRBD1 (7 bases). Germline lookup yields CDR1 MDHEN and CDR2 SYDVKM. Trimming removed 4 bases from V and 3 bases from J, with 16 bases in between. The CDR3 length is 15 residues. CDR3 loop: CASSSPDRRGYEQYF. The CDR3 DNA follows: TGTGCCAGCAGTTCTCCGGACAGGCGGGGCTACGAGCAGTACTTC. The whole variable domain, filled in from reference TRBV28 and TRBJ2-7, reads DVKVTQSSRYLVKRTGEKVFLECVQDMDHENMFWYRQDPGLGLRLIYFSYDVKMKEKGDIPEGYSVSREKKERFSLILESASTNQTSMYLCASSSPDRRGYEQYFGPGTRLTVT.

The chain uses TRBV5-1 and TRBJ1-1; D remains unclear. CDR1 is SGHRS and CDR2 is YFSETQ in the germline V gene. With 2 bases removed from V and 4 bases from J, the gap between germline ends came to 15 bases. The CDR3 extends over 15 amino acids. As DNA, the CDR3 is TGCGCCAGCAGCTTTAGCTTAGACCTGGGCACTGAAGCTTTCTTT. Translating gives CASSFSLDLGTEAFF.